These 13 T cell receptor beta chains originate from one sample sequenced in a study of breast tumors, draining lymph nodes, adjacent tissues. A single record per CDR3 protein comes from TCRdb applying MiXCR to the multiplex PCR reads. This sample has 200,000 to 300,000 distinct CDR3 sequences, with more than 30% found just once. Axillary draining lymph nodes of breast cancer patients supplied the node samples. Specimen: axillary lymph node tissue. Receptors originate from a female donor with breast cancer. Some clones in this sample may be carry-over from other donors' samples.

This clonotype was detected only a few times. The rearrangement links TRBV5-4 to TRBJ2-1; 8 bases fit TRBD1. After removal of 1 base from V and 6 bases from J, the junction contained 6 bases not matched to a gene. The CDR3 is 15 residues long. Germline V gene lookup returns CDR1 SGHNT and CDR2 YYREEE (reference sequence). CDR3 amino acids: CASSLTLTGGNEQFF. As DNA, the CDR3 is TGTGCCAGCAGCTTGACTCTCACAGGGGGCAATGAGCAGTTCTTC.

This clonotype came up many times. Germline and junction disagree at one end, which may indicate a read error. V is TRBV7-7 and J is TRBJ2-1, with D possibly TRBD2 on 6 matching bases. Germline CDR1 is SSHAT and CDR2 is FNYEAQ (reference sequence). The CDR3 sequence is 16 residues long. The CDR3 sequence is CASSFLSGSSYNEQFF. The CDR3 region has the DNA TGTGCTAGCAGCTTCCTTAGCGGAAGCTCCTACAATGAGCAGTTCTTC.

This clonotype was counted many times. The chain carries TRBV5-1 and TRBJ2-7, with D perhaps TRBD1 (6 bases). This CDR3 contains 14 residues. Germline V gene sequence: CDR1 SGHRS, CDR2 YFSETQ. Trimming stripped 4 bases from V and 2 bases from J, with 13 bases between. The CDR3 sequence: CASSAPGTPYEQYF. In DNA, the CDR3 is TGCGCCAGCAGCGCCCCCGGGACACCCTACGAGCAGTACTTC. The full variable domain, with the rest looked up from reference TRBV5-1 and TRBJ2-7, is KAGVTQTPRYLIKTRGQQVTLSCSPISGHRSVSWYQQTPGQGLQFLFEYFSETQRNKGNFPGRFSGRQFSNSRSEMNVSTLELGDSALYLCASSAPGTPYEQYFGPGTRLTVT.

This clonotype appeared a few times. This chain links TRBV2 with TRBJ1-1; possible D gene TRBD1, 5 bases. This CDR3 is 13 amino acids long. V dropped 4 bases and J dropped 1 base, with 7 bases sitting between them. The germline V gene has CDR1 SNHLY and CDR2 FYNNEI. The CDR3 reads CASSGGGNTEAFF. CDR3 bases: TGTGCCAGCAGTGGTGGGGGGAACACTGAAGCTTTCTTT.

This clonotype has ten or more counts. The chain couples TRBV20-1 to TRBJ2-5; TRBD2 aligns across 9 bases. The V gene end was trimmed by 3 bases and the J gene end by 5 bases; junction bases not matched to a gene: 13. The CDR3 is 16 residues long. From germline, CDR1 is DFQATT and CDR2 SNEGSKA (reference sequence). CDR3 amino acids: CSARRGVAGDLETQYF. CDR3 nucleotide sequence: TGCAGTGCTAGGCGGGGGGTAGCGGGAGACCTGGAGACCCAGTACTTC.

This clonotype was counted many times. The CDR3 nucleotides read TGTGCCAGCAAGATAAGTGGGGGTAGCAATCAGCCCCAGCATTTT. Encoded protein: CASKISGGSNQPQHF. The J gene is TRBJ1-5, the V gene TRBV2; possible D gene TRBD1, 5 bases. Trimming took 7 bases from V and 0 from J, leaving 13 bases between them. The CDR3 is 15 residues long. CDR1 and CDR2 (germline): SNHLY, FYNNEI.

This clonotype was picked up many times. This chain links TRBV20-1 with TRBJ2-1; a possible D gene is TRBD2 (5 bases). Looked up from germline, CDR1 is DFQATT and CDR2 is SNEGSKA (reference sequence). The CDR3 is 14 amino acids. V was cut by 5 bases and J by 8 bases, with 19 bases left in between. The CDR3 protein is CSAQMGVANYEQFF. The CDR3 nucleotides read TGCAGTGCTCAGATGGGAGTAGCAAACTATGAGCAGTTCTTC.

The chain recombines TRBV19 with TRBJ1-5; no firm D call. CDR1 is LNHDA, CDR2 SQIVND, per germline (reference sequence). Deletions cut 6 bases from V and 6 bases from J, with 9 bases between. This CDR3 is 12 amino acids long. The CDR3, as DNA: TGTGCCAGTAGACTTTTCGGTCAGCCCCAGCATTTT. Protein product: CASRLFGQPQHF. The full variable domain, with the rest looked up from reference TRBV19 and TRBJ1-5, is DGGITQSPKYLFRKEGQNVTLSCEQNLNHDAMYWYRQDPGQGLRLIYYSQIVNDFQKGDIAEGYSVSREKKESFPLTVTSAQKNPTAFYLCASRLFGQPQHFGDGTRLSIL.

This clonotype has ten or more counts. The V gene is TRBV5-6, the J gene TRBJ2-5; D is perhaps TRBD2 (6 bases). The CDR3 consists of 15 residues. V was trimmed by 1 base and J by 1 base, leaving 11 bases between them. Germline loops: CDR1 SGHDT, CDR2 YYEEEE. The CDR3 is CASSLLAGSQETQYF. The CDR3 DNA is TGTGCCAGCAGCTTGTTGGCGGGGAGCCAAGAGACCCAGTACTTC.

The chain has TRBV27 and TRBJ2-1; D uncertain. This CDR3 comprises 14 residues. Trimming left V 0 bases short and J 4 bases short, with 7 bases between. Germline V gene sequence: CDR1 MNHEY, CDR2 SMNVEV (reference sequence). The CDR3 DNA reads TGTGCCAGCAGTTTATCGGTTGGGTACAATGAGCAGTTCTTC. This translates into CASSLSVGYNEQFF.

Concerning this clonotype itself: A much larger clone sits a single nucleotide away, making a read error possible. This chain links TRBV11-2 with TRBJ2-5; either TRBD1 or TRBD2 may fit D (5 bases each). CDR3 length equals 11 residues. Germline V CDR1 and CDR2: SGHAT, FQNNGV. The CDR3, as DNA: TGTGCCAGCAGCTTAAGTGGGACCCCGTACTTC. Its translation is CASSLSGTPYF.

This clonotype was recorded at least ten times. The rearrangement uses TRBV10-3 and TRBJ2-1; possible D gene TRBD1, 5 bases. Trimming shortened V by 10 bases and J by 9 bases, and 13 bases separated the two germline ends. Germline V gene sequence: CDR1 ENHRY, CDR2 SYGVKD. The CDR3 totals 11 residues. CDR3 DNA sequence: TGTGCCACACAGGCGATGGGTGAGCAGTTCTTC. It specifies CATQAMGEQFF.

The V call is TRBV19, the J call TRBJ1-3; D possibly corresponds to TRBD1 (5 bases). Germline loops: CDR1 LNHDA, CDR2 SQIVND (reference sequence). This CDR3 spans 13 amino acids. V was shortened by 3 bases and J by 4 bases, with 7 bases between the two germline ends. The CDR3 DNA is TGTGCCAGTAGTATCGGGGGGGGAAACACCATATATTTT. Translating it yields CASSIGGGNTIYF. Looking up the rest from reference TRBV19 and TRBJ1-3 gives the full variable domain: DGGITQSPKYLFRKEGQNVTLSCEQNLNHDAMYWYRQDPGQGLRLIYYSQIVNDFQKGDIAEGYSVSREKKESFPLTVTSAQKNPTAFYLCASSIGGGNTIYFGEGSWLTVV.